This TCR beta chain was recovered during a study of control samples from healthy donors and cancer patients. Here immunoSEQ multiplex PCR was the method, and the copy in TCRdb shows in-frame clones only, minus some. This sample yields under 80,000 clones, of which about 93% are seen a single time; roughly 6.1% belongs to the top ten. CDR1 and CDR2 (germline): PRHDT, FYEKMQ (reference sequence). CDR3 length: 13 residues. Trimming removed 3 bases at V and 2 bases at J, with 7 bases between. The chain recombines TRBV13 with TRBJ2-5; D might be TRBD2 (5 bases). Source material: blood. This TCR was recovered from a middle-aged woman in good health. As DNA, the CDR3 is TGTGCCAGCAGCTTCGCGGGTCAAGAGACCCAGTACTTC. This translates into CASSFAGQETQYF.